The 26 T cell receptor beta chains below were found in one sample sequenced in a study of blood T cell repertoires in COVID-19. Libraries were prepared by immunoSEQ multiplex PCR; TCRdb keeps only in-frame clonotypes and omits some of them. In the table there are 100,000 to 150,000 clones, approximately 90% of which are singletons. Material: peripheral blood. Receptors were obtained from a man over 45 with active or convalescent COVID-19.

The CDR3 reads CASSRTRTENSPLHF. CDR3 nucleotide sequence: TGTGCCAGCAGTCGAACGAGGACAGAAAATTCACCCCTCCACTTT. The gene calls are TRBV25-1 and TRBJ1-6, with D possibly TRBD1 on 6 matching bases. This CDR3 has 15 residues. Germline-derived CDR1 and CDR2 are MGHDK and SYGVNS. The V gene lost 5 bases and the J gene lost 7 bases, with 15 bases spanning the gap. Filled out from reference TRBV25-1 and TRBJ1-6, the complete variable domain reads EADIYQTPRYLVIGTGKKITLECSQTMGHDKMYWYQQDPGMELHLIHYSYGVNSTEKGDLSSESTVSRIRTEHFPLTLESARPSHTSQYLCASSRTRTENSPLHFGNGTRLTVT.

The chain has TRBV5-1 and TRBJ2-3; 10 bases line up with TRBD2. Unmatched junction bases numbered 5, after V lost 0 bases and J lost 4 bases. This CDR3 region has 16 residues. Germline loops: CDR1 SGHRS, CDR2 YFSETQ. As DNA, the CDR3 is TGCGCCAGCAGCTTGGGTAGCGGGGGGAGGTCAGATACGCAGTATTTT. Translating it yields CASSLGSGGRSDTQYF.

This chain links TRBV29-1 with TRBJ2-1, with a tentative D call TRBD1 (6 bases). The CDR3 extends over 12 amino acids. Germline assignment: CDR1 SQVTM and CDR2 ANQGSEA. The chain's CDR3 is CLWGRGNGEQFF. As DNA, the CDR3 is TGCCTGTGGGGCAGGGGCAACGGTGAGCAGTTCTTC.

CDR3 amino acids: CAWSVDRDYGYTF. The CDR3 bases are TGTGCCTGGAGTGTAGACAGGGATTATGGCTACACCTTC. This chain links TRBV30 with TRBJ1-2; TRBD1 matches 7 bases. The CDR3 is 13 amino acids. V lost 0 bases and J lost 5; bases outside the gene matches: 3. Per the germline V gene, CDR1 is GTSNPN and CDR2 is SVGIG (reference sequence).

The V gene is TRBV3-1 (or the pseudogene TRBV3-2), the J gene TRBJ2-2, with a possible D match to TRBD2 (6 bases). The CDR3 is 17 residues long. The germline V gene encodes CDR1 LGHDT and CDR2 YNNKEL (reference sequence). The V gene lost 3 bases and the J gene lost 4 bases, with 18 bases spanning the gap. The CDR3 region is CASSHPLGRGATGELFF. In nucleotides, the CDR3 is TGTGCCAGCAGCCACCCCCTTGGGCGGGGAGCCACCGGGGAGCTGTTTTTT.

CDR3 in amino acids: CASSSMGGNTGELFF. The CDR3 coding sequence is TGTGCCAGCAGCTCAATGGGGGGTAACACCGGGGAGCTGTTTTTT. V gene TRBV7-2 combines with J gene TRBJ2-2, with D tentatively TRBD2 (6 bases). The germline V gene encodes CDR1 SGHTA and CDR2 FQGNSA. CDR3 size: 15 residues. Deletions cut 4 bases from V and 2 bases from J, with 11 bases between.

This clone was seen just once. The chain uses TRBV9 and TRBJ2-7; 9 bases are a match to TRBD2. V lost 4 bases, J lost 4 bases, and 9 bases stayed unmatched. The CDR3 length is 15 residues. In germline, CDR1 is SGDLS, CDR2 YYNGEE. CDR3 nucleotides: TGTGCCAGCAGCCCCCTAGCGGGGTCGGGGTACGAGCAGTACTTC. It is translated as CASSPLAGSGYEQYF.

J is TRBJ2-7 and V is TRBV11-2; D is perhaps TRBD2 (5 bases). This CDR3 has 14 residues. The V gene's germline CDR1 is SGHAT and CDR2 FQNNGV. V dropped 2 bases and J dropped 4 bases, with 12 bases sitting between them. The CDR3: CASSLYREGYEQYF. CDR3 in DNA: TGTGCCAGCAGCTTATATCGTGAGGGTTACGAGCAGTACTTC.

This chain links TRBV6-1 with TRBJ1-4; D is uncertain. Germline CDR1 and CDR2: MNHNS and SASEGT. The CDR3 consists of 11 residues. V was clipped by 2 bases and J by 14 bases, with 9 bases between them. CDR3 loop: CASSERNQLFF. The CDR3 bases are TGTGCCAGCAGTGAAAGAAACCAGCTGTTTTTT.

This rearrangement joins TRBV19 to TRBJ2-1; TRBD2 might be the D (6 bases). The germline gives CDR1 LNHDA, CDR2 SQIVND (reference sequence). V lost 0 bases to trimming and J lost 12 bases, with 15 bases between them. CDR3 length: 14 amino acids. The CDR3 coding sequence is TGTGCCAGTAGTATAGATCGGGGCCAGGGAGGGCAGTTCTTC. It specifies CASSIDRGQGGQFF.

This clone was recorded once. This chain links TRBV18 with TRBJ1-2; tentatively, D is TRBD1 (5 bases). Germline V gives CDR1 KGHSH, CDR2 LQKENI. The CDR3 sequence is 13 residues long. Trimming left V 3 bases short and J 6 bases short, with 11 bases between. CDR3 nucleotides: TGTGCCAGCTCACCTGAGGCAGGGCATGGCTACACCTTC. It specifies CASSPEAGHGYTF.

The chain has TRBV7-2 and TRBJ2-7; the D is unclear. The CDR3 sequence is 14 residues long. Germline values: CDR1 SGHTA, CDR2 FQGNSA. Trimming removed 4 bases from V and 6 bases from J, with 16 bases in between. The CDR3 DNA reads TGTGCCAGCAGCTCCCTCTTGGCCAGTCCCGAGCAGTACTTC. Its translation is CASSSLLASPEQYF.

This clone is a singleton in its sample. This CDR3 reads CASSLAGTGNQPQHF. The DNA for the CDR3 is TGTGCCAGCAGCTTGGCCGGTACAGGCAATCAGCCCCAGCATTTT. The V call is TRBV5-6, the J call TRBJ1-5; D is unclear. In germline, CDR1 is SGHDT, CDR2 YYEEEE. The V and J ends lost 0 bases and 2 bases respectively, with 9 bases between them. CDR3 size: 15 residues.

V usage is TRBV27 and J usage is TRBJ1-3; D perhaps matches TRBD1 (6 bases). The V and J ends lost 4 bases and 4 bases respectively, with 11 bases between them. In germline, CDR1 is MNHEY, CDR2 SMNVEV (reference sequence). The CDR3 is 14 amino acids. In nucleotides, the CDR3 is TGTGCCAGCAGTTCACAGGGACCGGGAAACACCATATATTTT. It yields the protein CASSSQGPGNTIYF.

V and J are TRBV29-1 and TRBJ2-1, with 9 bases that match TRBD2. The V and J ends lost 5 bases and 3 bases, in that order; junction bases with no gene match: 5. Germline V gene lookup returns CDR1 SQVTM and CDR2 ANQGSEA. The CDR3 is 14 residues long. DNA of the CDR3: TGCAGCGTTAGTGTTAGCGGGAGCTACAATGAGCAGTTCTTC. This gives the protein CSVSVSGSYNEQFF.

The CDR3 region has the DNA TGCAGCGTTGAAAACAGGGAAAATAGTGGCTACACCTTC. It is translated as CSVENRENSGYTF. V is TRBV29-1 and J is TRBJ1-2; a possible D gene is TRBD1 (6 bases). The V end was cut by 2 bases, the J end by 7 bases, with 14 bases between. CDR3 length: 13 residues. Germline V gene sequence: CDR1 SQVTM, CDR2 ANQGSEA.

V usage is TRBV19 and J usage is TRBJ1-4, with unresolved D. There are 14 residues in the CDR3. Germline loops: CDR1 LNHDA, CDR2 SQIVND (reference sequence). V was shortened by 3 bases and J by 6 bases, with 11 bases between the two germline ends. The CDR3 reads CASSIGSIDEKLFF. For the CDR3, the DNA is TGTGCCAGTAGTATCGGGAGCATTGATGAAAAACTGTTTTTT. Full variable domain (rest looked up from reference TRBV19 and TRBJ1-4): DGGITQSPKYLFRKEGQNVTLSCEQNLNHDAMYWYRQDPGQGLRLIYYSQIVNDFQKGDIAEGYSVSREKKESFPLTVTSAQKNPTAFYLCASSIGSIDEKLFFGSGTQLSVL.

The chain joins TRBV6-6 to TRBJ2-7, with 8 bases identical to TRBD1. The V segment lost 5 bases and the J segment 6 bases; nucleotides outside the gene matches: 9. The CDR3 consists of 14 residues. Germline V CDR1 and CDR2: MNHNY, SVGAGI (reference sequence). The CDR3 loop is CASSVLDREVEQYF. CDR3 bases: TGTGCCAGCAGTGTCCTGGACAGGGAGGTCGAGCAGTACTTC.

V is TRBV19 and J is TRBJ1-2; 9 bases map to TRBD1. V was pared by 7 bases and J by 9 bases, with 9 bases of the junction left unmatched. Germline lookup yields CDR1 LNHDA and CDR2 SQIVND (reference sequence). The CDR3 sequence is 13 residues long. CDR3 protein: CASNIRDRDSYTF. In DNA form, the CDR3 reads TGTGCCAGTAATATCCGGGACAGGGATAGCTACACCTTC. The full variable domain, with the rest looked up from reference TRBV19 and TRBJ1-2, is DGGITQSPKYLFRKEGQNVTLSCEQNLNHDAMYWYRQDPGQGLRLIYYSQIVNDFQKGDIAEGYSVSREKKESFPLTVTSAQKNPTAFYLCASNIRDRDSYTFGSGTRLTVV.

The chain employs TRBV7-9 and TRBJ1-2; TRBD1 agrees at 9 bases. V was pared by 8 bases and J by 8 bases, with 12 bases of the junction left unmatched. CDR3 size: 14 residues. CDR1 is SEHNR, CDR2 FQNEAQ, per germline (reference sequence). The chain's CDR3 is CASRPDRGLKGYTF. The DNA of the CDR3 is TGTGCCAGCCGCCCGGACAGGGGCTTAAAGGGCTACACCTTC.

The rearrangement links TRBV7-8 to TRBJ2-1, with D perhaps TRBD1 (6 bases). V lost 5 bases to trimming and J lost 4 bases, with 18 bases between them. Germline values: CDR1 SGHVS, CDR2 FQNEAQ. There are 16 residues in the CDR3. CDR3 bases: TGTGCCAGCAGCAATTCCGGGACAAAGCATTACAATGAGCAGTTCTTC. Its protein product is CASSNSGTKHYNEQFF.

The CDR3 is CASSLAGKDTGELFF. The CDR3 bases are TGTGCCAGCAGCTTAGCAGGGAAGGACACCGGGGAGCTGTTTTTT. The gene calls are TRBV11-3 and TRBJ2-2; perhaps TRBD1 as D (5 bases). V gave up 1 base and J gave up 3 bases, with 9 bases separating them. The length of the CDR3 is 15 residues. Germline CDR1 is SGHNT and CDR2 is YENEEA.

The chain uses TRBV5-8 and TRBJ1-1, with D unresolved. V was shortened by 3 bases and J by 11 bases, with 14 bases between the two germline ends. Germline CDR1 reads SGHTS; CDR2 reads YDEGEE. This CDR3 spans 12 amino acids. CDR3 sequence reads: CASSSYSEMAFF. The CDR3 DNA reads as TGTGCCAGCAGCTCTTACTCGGAGATGGCTTTCTTT.

This chain links TRBV11-3 with TRBJ2-1; 9 bases match TRBD1. The CDR3 spans 16 residues. The germline V gene encodes CDR1 SGHNT and CDR2 YENEEA. Trimming removed 1 base from V and 5 bases from J; junction bases left unmatched: 6. CDR3 protein: CASSLAGGTGNNEQFF. DNA of the CDR3: TGTGCCAGCAGCTTAGCCGGAGGGACAGGGAACAATGAGCAGTTCTTC.

This sequence joins TRBV12-3 or TRBV12-4 and TRBJ2-7; the D gene is possibly TRBD1 (6 bases). V lost 3 bases, J lost 2 bases, and 8 bases lay in between. The CDR3 runs 13 residues. Here the CDR3 DNA reads TGTGCCAGCAGTTTTCCAGGGGCCTACGAGCAGTACTTC. It encodes CASSFPGAYEQYF.

This clone was found a few times. The V gene is TRBV13, the J gene TRBJ2-7, with 9 bases that match TRBD1. After removal of 6 bases from V and 5 bases from J, the junction contained 8 bases not matched to a gene. The germline V gene encodes CDR1 PRHDT and CDR2 FYEKMQ (reference sequence). This CDR3 spans 14 amino acids. DNA of the CDR3: TGTGCCAGCAGTACTCGGGACAGGGTCCACGAGCAGTACTTC. Amino acid sequence: CASSTRDRVHEQYF.